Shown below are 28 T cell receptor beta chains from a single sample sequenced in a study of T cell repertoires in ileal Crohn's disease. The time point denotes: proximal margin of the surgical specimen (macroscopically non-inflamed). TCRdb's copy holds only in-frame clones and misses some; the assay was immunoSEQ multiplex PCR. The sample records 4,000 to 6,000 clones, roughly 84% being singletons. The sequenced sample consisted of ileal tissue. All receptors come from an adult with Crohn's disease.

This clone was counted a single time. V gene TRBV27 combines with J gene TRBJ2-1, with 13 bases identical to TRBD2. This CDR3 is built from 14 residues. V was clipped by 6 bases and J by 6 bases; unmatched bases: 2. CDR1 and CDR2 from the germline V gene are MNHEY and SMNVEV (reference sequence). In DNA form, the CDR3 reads TGTGCCAGCAGGGGACTAGCGGGAATCAATGAGCAGTTCTTC. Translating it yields CASRGLAGINEQFF.

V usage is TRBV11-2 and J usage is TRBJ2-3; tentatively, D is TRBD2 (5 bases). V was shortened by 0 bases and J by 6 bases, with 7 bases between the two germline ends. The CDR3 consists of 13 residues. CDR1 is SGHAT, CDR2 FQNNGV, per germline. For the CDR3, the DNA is TGTGCCAGCAGCTTAGAATGGGAGGATACGCAGTATTTT. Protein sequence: CASSLEWEDTQYF. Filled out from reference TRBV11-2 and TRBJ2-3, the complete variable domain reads EAGVAQSPRYKIIEKRQSVAFWCNPISGHATLYWYQQILGQGPKLLIQFQNNGVVDDSQLPKDRFSAERLKGVDSTLKIQPAKLEDSAVYLCASSLEWEDTQYFGPGTRLTVL.

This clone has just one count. This CDR3 is CASSYSPSAAGELFF. The CDR3 coding sequence is TGTGCCAGCAGTTACTCGCCTAGCGCCGCCGGGGAGCTGTTTTTT. The chain is built from TRBV6-6 and TRBJ2-2; TRBD2 is a possible D gene (6 bases). This CDR3 region has 15 residues. Germline V lookup: CDR1 MNHNY, CDR2 SVGAGI (reference sequence). Trimming pared 0 bases from V and 6 bases from J, leaving 11 bases between.

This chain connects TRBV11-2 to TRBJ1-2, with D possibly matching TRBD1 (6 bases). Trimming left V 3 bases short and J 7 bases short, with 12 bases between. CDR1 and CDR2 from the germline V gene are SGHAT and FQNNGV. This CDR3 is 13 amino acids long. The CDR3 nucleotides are TGTGCCAGCAGCTTTTCGGGGGCACGTGGCTACACCTTC. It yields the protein CASSFSGARGYTF.

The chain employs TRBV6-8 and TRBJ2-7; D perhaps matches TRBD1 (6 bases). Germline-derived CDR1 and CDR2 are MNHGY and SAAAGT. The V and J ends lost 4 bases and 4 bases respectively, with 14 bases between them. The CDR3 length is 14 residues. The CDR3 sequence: CASSSPDSYYEQYF. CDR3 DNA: TGTGCCAGCAGTTCCCCGGACAGCTATTACGAGCAGTACTTC.

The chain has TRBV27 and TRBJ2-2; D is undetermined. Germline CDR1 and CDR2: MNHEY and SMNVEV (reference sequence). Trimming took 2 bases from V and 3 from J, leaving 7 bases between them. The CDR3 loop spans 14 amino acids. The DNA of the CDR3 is TGTGCCAGCAGTTTAAACAGAGACACCGGGGAGCTGTTTTTT. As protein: CASSLNRDTGELFF.

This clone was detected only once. Here the CDR3 reads CASSLGQGDEQFF. The CDR3 DNA sequence: TGTGCCAGCAGCTTAGGACAGGGTGACGAGCAGTTCTTC. This chain uses TRBV7-7 with TRBJ2-1; 7 bases fit TRBD1. Germline CDR1 reads SSHAT; CDR2 reads FNYEAQ (reference sequence). There are 13 residues in the CDR3. Trimming at V came to 1 base and at J to 10 bases, leaving 4 bases not matched to a gene.

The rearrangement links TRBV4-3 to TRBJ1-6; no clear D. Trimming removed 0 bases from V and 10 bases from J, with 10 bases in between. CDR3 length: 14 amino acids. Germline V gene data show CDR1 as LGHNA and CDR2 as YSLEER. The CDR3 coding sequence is TGCGCCAGCAGCCAAGAAACGGATAGCTCACCCCTCCACTTT. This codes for CASSQETDSSPLHF.

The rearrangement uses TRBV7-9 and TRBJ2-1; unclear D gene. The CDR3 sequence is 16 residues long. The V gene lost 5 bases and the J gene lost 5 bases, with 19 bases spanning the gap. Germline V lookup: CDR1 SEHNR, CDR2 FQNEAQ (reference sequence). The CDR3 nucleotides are TGTGCCAGCAGCCTAGGACCGGCTCCGGCAGACAATGAGCAGTTCTTC. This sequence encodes CASSLGPAPADNEQFF.

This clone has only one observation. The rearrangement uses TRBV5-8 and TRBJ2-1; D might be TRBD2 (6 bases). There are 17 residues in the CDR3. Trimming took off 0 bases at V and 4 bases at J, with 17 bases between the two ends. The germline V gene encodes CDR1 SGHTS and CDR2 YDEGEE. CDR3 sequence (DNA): TGTGCCAGCAGCTTGGGGGACTCTTCCCTGGGTTACAATGAGCAGTTCTTC. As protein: CASSLGDSSLGYNEQFF.

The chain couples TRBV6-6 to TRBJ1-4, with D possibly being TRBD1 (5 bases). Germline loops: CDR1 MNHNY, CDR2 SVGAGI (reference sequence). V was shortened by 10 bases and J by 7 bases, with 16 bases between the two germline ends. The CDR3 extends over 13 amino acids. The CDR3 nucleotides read TGTGCCACAGCGGGGGGAGAGGGTGAAAAACTGTTTTTT. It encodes CATAGGEGEKLFF.

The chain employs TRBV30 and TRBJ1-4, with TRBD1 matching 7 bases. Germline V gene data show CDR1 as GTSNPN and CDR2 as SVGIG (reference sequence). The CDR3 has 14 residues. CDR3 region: CASDGQGEGEKLFF. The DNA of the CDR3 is TGTGCGTCGGACGGGCAGGGGGAGGGTGAAAAACTGTTTTTT.

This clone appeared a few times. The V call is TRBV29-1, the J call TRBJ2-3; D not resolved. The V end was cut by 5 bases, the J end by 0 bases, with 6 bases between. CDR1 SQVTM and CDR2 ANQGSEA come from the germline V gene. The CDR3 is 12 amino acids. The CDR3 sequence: CSVIMSTDTQYF. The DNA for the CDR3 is TGCAGCGTTATTATGAGCACAGATACGCAGTATTTT.

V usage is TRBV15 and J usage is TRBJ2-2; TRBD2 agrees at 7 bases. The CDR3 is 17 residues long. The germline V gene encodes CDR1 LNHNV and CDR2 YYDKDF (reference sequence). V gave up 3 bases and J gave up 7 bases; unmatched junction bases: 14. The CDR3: CATSSHVTPGRDGELFF. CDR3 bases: TGTGCCACCAGCAGCCACGTGACCCCAGGGAGGGACGGGGAGCTGTTTTTT.

The CDR3 nucleotides are TGTGCCAGCTCCTCTGCGGGTGCAACTAATGAAAAACTGTTTTTT. Translating it yields CASSSAGATNEKLFF. The J gene is TRBJ1-4, the V gene TRBV28, with unresolved D. The CDR3 length is 15 residues. Germline V gene sequence: CDR1 MDHEN, CDR2 SYDVKM. With 8 bases removed from V and 0 bases from J, the gap between germline ends came to 13 bases.

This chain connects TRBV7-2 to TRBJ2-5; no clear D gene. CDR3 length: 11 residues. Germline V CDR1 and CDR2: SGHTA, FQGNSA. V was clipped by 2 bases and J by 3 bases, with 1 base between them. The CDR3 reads CASSLKETQYF. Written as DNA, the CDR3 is TGTGCCAGCAGCTTAAAAGAGACCCAGTACTTC.

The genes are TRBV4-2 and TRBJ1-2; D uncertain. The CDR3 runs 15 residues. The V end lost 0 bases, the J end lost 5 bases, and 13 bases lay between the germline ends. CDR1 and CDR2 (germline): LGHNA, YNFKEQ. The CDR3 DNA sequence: TGTGCCAGCAGCCAAGATCAGAGTCAGCTTTATGGCTACACCTTC. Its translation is CASSQDQSQLYGYTF.

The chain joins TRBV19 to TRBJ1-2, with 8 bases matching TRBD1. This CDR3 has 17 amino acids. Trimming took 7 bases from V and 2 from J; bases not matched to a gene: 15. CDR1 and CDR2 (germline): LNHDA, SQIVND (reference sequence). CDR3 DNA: TGTGCCAGTACTCCACCGGCCGGGGCAGGGGGCAACTATGGCTACACCTTC. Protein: CASTPPAGAGGNYGYTF.

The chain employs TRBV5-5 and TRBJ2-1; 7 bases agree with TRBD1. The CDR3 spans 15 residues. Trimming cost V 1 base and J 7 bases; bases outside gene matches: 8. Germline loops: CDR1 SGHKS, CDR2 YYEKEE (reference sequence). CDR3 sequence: CASSLWAGGLNEQFF. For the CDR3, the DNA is TGTGCCAGCAGCTTGTGGGCAGGGGGTCTAAATGAGCAGTTCTTC.

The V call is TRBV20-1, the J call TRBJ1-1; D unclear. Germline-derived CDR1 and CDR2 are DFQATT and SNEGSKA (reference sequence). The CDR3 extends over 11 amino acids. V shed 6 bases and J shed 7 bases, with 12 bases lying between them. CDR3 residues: CSARDQLEAFF. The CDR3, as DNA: TGCAGTGCCCGAGACCAACTTGAAGCTTTCTTT.

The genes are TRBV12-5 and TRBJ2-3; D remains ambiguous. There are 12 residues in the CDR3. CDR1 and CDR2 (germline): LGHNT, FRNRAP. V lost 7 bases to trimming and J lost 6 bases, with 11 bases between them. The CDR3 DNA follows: TGTGCTAGTGCCGAGGTGCGGGATACGCAGTATTTT. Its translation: CASAEVRDTQYF.

The CDR3 coding sequence is TGTGCCAGCAGCGACCGGGGCCCACTTTCCAATGAGCAGTTCTTC. It is translated as CASSDRGPLSNEQFF. This rearrangement joins TRBV11-2 to TRBJ2-1; D could derive from TRBD1 or TRBD2 (5 bases each). Trimming shortened V by 5 bases and J by 6 bases, and 17 bases separated the two germline ends. This CDR3 comprises 15 residues. Germline V gives CDR1 SGHAT, CDR2 FQNNGV.

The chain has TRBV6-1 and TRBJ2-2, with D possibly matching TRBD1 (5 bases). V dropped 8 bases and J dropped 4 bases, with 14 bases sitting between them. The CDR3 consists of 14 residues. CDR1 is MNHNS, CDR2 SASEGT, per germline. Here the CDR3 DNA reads TGTGCCAGCCGGACACCCGAGGCCACCGGGGAGCTGTTTTTT. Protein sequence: CASRTPEATGELFF.

The CDR3 bases are TGTGCCAGCAGCGTCGGACCAAGCTCCTACAATGAGCAGTTCTTC. Its translation is CASSVGPSSYNEQFF. The J gene is TRBJ2-1, the V gene TRBV9; D unclear. The V gene lost 2 bases and the J gene lost 0 bases, with 9 bases spanning the gap. In germline, CDR1 is SGDLS, CDR2 YYNGEE. This CDR3 is built from 15 residues.

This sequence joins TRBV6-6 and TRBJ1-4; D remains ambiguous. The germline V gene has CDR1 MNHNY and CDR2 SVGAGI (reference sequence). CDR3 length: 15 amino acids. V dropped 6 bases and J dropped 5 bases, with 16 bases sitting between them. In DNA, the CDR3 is TGTGCCAGCAGAAACGTGAGGTCCATAAATGAAAAACTGTTTTTT. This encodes CASRNVRSINEKLFF.

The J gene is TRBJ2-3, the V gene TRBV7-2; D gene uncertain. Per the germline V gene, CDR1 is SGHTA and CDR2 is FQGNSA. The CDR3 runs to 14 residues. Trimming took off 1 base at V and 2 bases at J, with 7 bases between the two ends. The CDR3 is CASSLEGFTDTQYF. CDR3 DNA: TGTGCCAGCAGCTTAGAAGGGTTCACAGATACGCAGTATTTT.

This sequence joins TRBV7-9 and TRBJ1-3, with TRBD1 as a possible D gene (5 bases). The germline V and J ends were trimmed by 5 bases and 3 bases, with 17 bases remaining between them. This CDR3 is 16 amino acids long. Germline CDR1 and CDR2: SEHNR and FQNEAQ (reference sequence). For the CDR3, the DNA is TGTGCCAGCAGCCCTCAAGCAGGGCTCGTTGGAAACACCATATATTTT. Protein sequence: CASSPQAGLVGNTIYF.

CDR3 in amino acids: CASSVDGNSNQPQHF. The DNA of the CDR3 is TGTGCCAGCAGCGTAGATGGGAATAGCAATCAGCCCCAGCATTTT. The chain couples TRBV9 to TRBJ1-5, with no clear D. CDR3 length: 15 amino acids. Trimming removed 0 bases at V and 0 bases at J, with 7 bases between. Germline V gene data show CDR1 as SGDLS and CDR2 as YYNGEE.